The clone carrying this T cell receptor (beta chain) was seen many times. Its antigen is not identified. TCRalpha and TCRbeta libraries used 5'RACE with constant-segment primers and UMIs. TCRdb reanalysed the 5' RACE reads using MiXCR and keeps one entry per CDR3 protein. The repertoire consists of approximately 390,000 distinct CDR3 sequences, with roughly 15% occurring once and the leading ten covering 20% to 25%. These data belong to a study of T-cell memory formation after mild COVID-19. The overall study: Largely donor-specific TCR clusters were found.

This CDR3 has 15 amino acids. CDR1 is LNHNV and CDR2 is YYDKDF in the germline V gene (reference sequence). Deletions cut 4 bases from V and 3 bases from J, with 13 bases between. Points from the study as a whole: A balance of CD4 and CD8 characterized clones contracting day 15 to 85, whereas later expanders leaned CD4+.

The clonotype comes from a man aged 18-30 years who had mild COVID-19 (a few samples of this study predate the infection). Cell type and time point are not known. Sequenced sample: PBMCs or a T cell subset sorted from them (not recorded which). The genes are TRBV15 and TRBJ1-5; perhaps TRBD1 as D (5 bases). The CDR3 nucleotides read TGTGCCACCAGCACCTCCGGGGGGGACAATCAGCCCCAGCATTTT. Its protein product is CATSTSGGDNQPQHF.